The next 6 T cell receptor beta chains were all read from a single sample in a study of T cell responses to AZD1222 COVID-19 vaccine listed by TCRdb under 2021. The library was built by means of the immunoSEQ multiplex PCR assay. TCRdb carries this immuneACCESS record with in-frame sequences only. Its versions omit some clonotypes, under half of them owing to an unresolved V gene in the studies checked, with the rest unexplained. The sample records roughly 170,000 clones, around nine tenths of which are singletons. About 0.49% of the sample belongs to the ten largest clones. Interpreted using the paper, the time point label stands for: baseline before first vaccination. Sequences were derived from peripheral blood, sampled on day 0 of AZD1222 vaccination. These receptor sequences come from an adult in good health.

The CDR3 nucleotides are TGTGCCAGCAGCCAGGGGGACTGGAGGGAGGTCCAGTACTTC. Protein: CASSQGDWREVQYF. V usage is TRBV3-1 (or the pseudogene TRBV3-2) and J usage is TRBJ2-5, with D perhaps TRBD2 (6 bases). V dropped 3 bases and J dropped 10 bases, with 18 bases sitting between them. The CDR3 runs 14 residues. From germline, CDR1 is LGHDT and CDR2 YNNKEL (reference sequence).

The rearrangement joins TRBV11-2 to TRBJ2-3, with D tentatively TRBD2 (6 bases). V lost 5 bases and J 0 bases, leaving 15 bases between the germline ends. CDR3 length equals 16 residues. The germline V gene encodes CDR1 SGHAT and CDR2 FQNNGV. CDR3 sequence (DNA): TGTGCCAGCAGCCCCAAGGCGGGAATTAGCACAGATACGCAGTATTTT. It codes for CASSPKAGISTDTQYF.

The chain joins TRBV4-3 to TRBJ2-1; D may be TRBD1 or TRBD2 (5 bases each). The germline V gene has CDR1 LGHNA and CDR2 YSLEER. This CDR3 contains 15 residues. Trimming removed 2 bases at V and 3 bases at J, with 11 bases between. For the CDR3, the DNA is TGCGCCAGCAGCCAATCCGGGACCCTCTACAATGAGCAGTTCTTC. It yields the protein CASSQSGTLYNEQFF.

The chain has TRBV11-3 and TRBJ2-3; D is uncertain. The ends were cut back, 5 bases at V and 0 bases at J, with 12 bases in the middle. The CDR3 totals 15 residues. The germline gives CDR1 SGHNT, CDR2 YENEEA. CDR3 coding DNA: TGTGCCAGCAGCCTCGGACCGCTCAGCACAGATACGCAGTATTTT. It is translated as CASSLGPLSTDTQYF. The full variable domain, with the rest looked up from reference TRBV11-3 and TRBJ2-3, is EAGVVQSPRYKIIEKKQPVAFWCNPISGHNTLYWYLQNLGQGPELLIRYENEEAVDDSQLPKDRFSAERLKGVDSTLKIQPAELGDSAVYLCASSLGPLSTDTQYFGPGTRLTVL.

The chain has TRBV6-5 and TRBJ1-5, with D perhaps TRBD1 (6 bases). CDR3 length equals 14 residues. V lost 0 bases, J lost 7 bases, and 10 bases lay in between. The germline V gene has CDR1 MNHEY and CDR2 SVGAGI. Written as DNA, the CDR3 is TGTGCCAGCAGTTACTCGAACAGGGACCAGCCCCAGCATTTT. As protein: CASSYSNRDQPQHF.

This clone was observed once. The rearrangement joins TRBV19 to TRBJ1-1; 8 bases fit TRBD1. The CDR3 sequence is 16 residues long. J was trimmed by 6 bases and V by 5 bases; bases with no gene match: 14. In germline, CDR1 is LNHDA, CDR2 SQIVND (reference sequence). The CDR3 DNA follows: TGTGCCAGTAGTTCACGACAGGGGAGGGATCGGGCTGAAGCTTTCTTT. This translates into CASSSRQGRDRAEAFF.